These 10 T cell receptor beta chains came from one sample sequenced in a study of T cell responses to AZD1222 COVID-19 vaccine. Only in-frame clones appear in the TCRdb table, and some are missing; sequencing was by immunoSEQ multiplex PCR. The sample holds 150,000 or so clones; roughly nine tenths are singletons and the top ten take approximately 3.6%. Specimen: peripheral blood, collected 28 days after the second AZD1222 dose. These receptors all stem from an adult who received the AZD1222 COVID-19 vaccine.

This chain joins TRBV5-1 and TRBJ2-3; TRBD2 agrees at 14 bases. The germline V gene encodes CDR1 SGHRS and CDR2 YFSETQ. V was clipped by 3 bases and J by 1 base; unmatched bases: 4. The CDR3 is 17 residues long. CDR3 nucleotide sequence: TGCGCCAGCAGCTCCGGACTAGCGGGAGGAGGCACAGATACGCAGTATTTT. It is translated as CASSSGLAGGGTDTQYF.

This rearrangement joins TRBV13 to TRBJ1-1; maybe TRBD1 (5 bases). The CDR3 extends over 12 amino acids. V was shortened by 5 bases and J by 11 bases, with 15 bases between the two germline ends. Germline CDR1 is PRHDT and CDR2 is FYEKMQ (reference sequence). CDR3 sequence: CASSQRGGEAFF. The CDR3 DNA sequence: TGTGCCAGCAGCCAGAGGGGAGGCGAGGCTTTCTTT.

This sequence joins TRBV29-1 and TRBJ2-6; D is undetermined. CDR3 size: 14 residues. With 7 bases removed from V and 0 bases from J, the gap between germline ends came to 10 bases. CDR1 and CDR2 (germline): SQVTM, ANQGSEA. CDR3 loop: CSDFTNSGANVLTF. For the CDR3, the DNA is TGCAGCGATTTTACGAACTCTGGGGCCAACGTCCTGACTTTC.

V is TRBV30 and J is TRBJ2-1; 12 positions match TRBD2. The germline V gene has CDR1 GTSNPN and CDR2 SVGIG (reference sequence). CDR3 size: 15 residues. The trim removed 3 bases at V and 3 bases at J, leaving 3 bases unmatched. The CDR3 sequence: CAWSPTSGGYNEQFF. DNA of the CDR3: TGTGCCTGGAGCCCGACTAGCGGGGGCTACAATGAGCAGTTCTTC.

The V gene is TRBV12-5, the J gene TRBJ1-4, with D maybe TRBD1 (5 bases). V dropped 1 base and J dropped 4 bases, with 13 bases sitting between them. The CDR3 is 16 amino acids. Germline assignment: CDR1 LGHNT and CDR2 FRNRAP. CDR3 sequence reads: CASGLAVGGYNEKLFF. In DNA, the CDR3 is TGTGCTAGTGGTTTGGCTGTTGGGGGGTATAATGAAAAACTGTTTTTT.

V and J are TRBV9 and TRBJ2-2; 8 bases match TRBD2. CDR3 length: 14 residues. In germline, CDR1 is SGDLS, CDR2 YYNGEE. The V and J ends lost 7 bases and 7 bases, in that order; junction bases with no gene match: 9. The CDR3 loop is CASSSGRFVGELFF. CDR3 DNA sequence: TGTGCCAGCTCAAGCGGGAGATTCGTCGGGGAGCTGTTTTTT.

The chain joins TRBV7-2 to TRBJ1-2; D perhaps matches TRBD1 (6 bases). Germline V gene sequence: CDR1 SGHTA, CDR2 FQGNSA. Deletions cut 5 bases from V and 5 bases from J, with 15 bases between. The CDR3 runs to 14 residues. CDR3 in DNA: TGTGCCAGCAGCGCAGAGACAGGACTGTATGGCTACACCTTC. It translates to CASSAETGLYGYTF.

The chain recombines TRBV27 with TRBJ1-1; possible D gene TRBD1, 6 bases. This CDR3 contains 17 residues. Looked up from germline, CDR1 is MNHEY and CDR2 is SMNVEV (reference sequence). The V gene lost 3 bases and the J gene lost 5 bases, with 22 bases spanning the gap. CDR3 DNA: TGTGCCAGCAGTTTCAAAAGCGGGGGGCGCCCTCTGACTGAAGCTTTCTTT. Protein sequence: CASSFKSGGRPLTEAFF.

This chain links TRBV30 with TRBJ1-5; tentatively, D is TRBD1 (6 bases). V lost 4 bases, J lost 5 bases, and 12 bases lay in between. CDR1 is GTSNPN and CDR2 is SVGIG in the germline V gene (reference sequence). The CDR3 covers 13 residues. The CDR3 protein is CAWKGGWDQPQHF. CDR3 coding DNA: TGTGCCTGGAAGGGGGGTTGGGATCAGCCCCAGCATTTT.

The chain employs TRBV28 and TRBJ1-2, with TRBD1 matching over 8 bases. CDR3 length: 15 amino acids. Germline CDR1 is MDHEN and CDR2 is SYDVKM. The J segment lost 6 bases and the V segment lost 4 bases, leaving 10 bases of the junction unmatched. The CDR3 DNA sequence: TGTGCCAGCAGTTACCCCGGCAGGGGGCTGGATGGCTACACCTTC. Translation: CASSYPGRGLDGYTF.